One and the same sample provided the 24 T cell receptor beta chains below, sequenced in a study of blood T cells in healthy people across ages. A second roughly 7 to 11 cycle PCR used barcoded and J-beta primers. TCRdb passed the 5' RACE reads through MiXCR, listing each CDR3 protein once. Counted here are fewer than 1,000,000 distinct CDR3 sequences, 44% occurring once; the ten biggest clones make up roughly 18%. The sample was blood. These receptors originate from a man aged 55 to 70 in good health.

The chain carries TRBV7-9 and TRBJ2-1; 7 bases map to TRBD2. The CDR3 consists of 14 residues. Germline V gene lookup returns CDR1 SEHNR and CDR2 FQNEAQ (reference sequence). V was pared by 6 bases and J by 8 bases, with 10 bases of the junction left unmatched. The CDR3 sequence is CASSRRPRGDEQFF. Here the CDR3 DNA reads TGTGCCAGCAGTCGTAGACCCCGGGGGGATGAGCAGTTCTTC.

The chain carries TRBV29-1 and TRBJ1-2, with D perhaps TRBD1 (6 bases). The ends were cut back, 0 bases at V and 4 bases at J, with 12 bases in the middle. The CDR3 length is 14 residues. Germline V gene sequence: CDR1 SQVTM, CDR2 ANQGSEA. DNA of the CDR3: TGCAGCGTTGAAGATCGAAGAGGGGGCTATGGCTACACCTTC. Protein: CSVEDRRGGYGYTF.

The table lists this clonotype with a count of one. This CDR3 reads CASSFSLLGFPTEAFF. Here the CDR3 DNA reads TGTGCCAGCAGCTTTAGCCTTCTAGGGTTTCCGACTGAAGCTTTCTTT. This sequence joins TRBV5-5 and TRBJ1-1; D is unresolved. The CDR3 covers 16 residues. CDR1 is SGHKS, CDR2 YYEKEE, per germline (reference sequence). The V end lost 2 bases, the J end lost 5 bases, and 19 bases lay between the germline ends.

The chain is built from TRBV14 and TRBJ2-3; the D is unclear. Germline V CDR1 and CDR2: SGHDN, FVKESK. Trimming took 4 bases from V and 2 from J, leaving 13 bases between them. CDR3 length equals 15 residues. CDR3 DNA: TGTGCCAGCAGCCCCCTTTTGTCTAACACAGATACGCAGTATTTT. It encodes CASSPLLSNTDTQYF. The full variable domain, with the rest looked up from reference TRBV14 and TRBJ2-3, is EAGVTQFPSHSVIEKGQTVTLRCDPISGHDNLYWYRRVMGKEIKFLLHFVKESKQDESGMPNNRFLAERTGGTYSTLKVQPAELEDSGVYFCASSPLLSNTDTQYFGPGTRLTVL.

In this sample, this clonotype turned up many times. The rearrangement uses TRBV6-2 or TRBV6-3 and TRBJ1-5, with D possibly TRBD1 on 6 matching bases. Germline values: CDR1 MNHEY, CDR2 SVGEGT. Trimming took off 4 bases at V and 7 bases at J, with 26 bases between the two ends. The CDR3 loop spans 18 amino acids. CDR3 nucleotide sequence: TGTGCCAGCAGTTTCCTACGGACATCGGGGGGCGGGTCACAGCCCCAGCATTTT. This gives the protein CASSFLRTSGGGSQPQHF.

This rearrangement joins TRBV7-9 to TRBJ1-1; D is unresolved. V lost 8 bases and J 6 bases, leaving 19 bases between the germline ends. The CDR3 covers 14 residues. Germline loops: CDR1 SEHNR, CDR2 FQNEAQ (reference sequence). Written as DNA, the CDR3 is TGTGCCAGCTTACCCGCGGAACAGTTCTCTGAAGCTTTCTTT. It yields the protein CASLPAEQFSEAFF.

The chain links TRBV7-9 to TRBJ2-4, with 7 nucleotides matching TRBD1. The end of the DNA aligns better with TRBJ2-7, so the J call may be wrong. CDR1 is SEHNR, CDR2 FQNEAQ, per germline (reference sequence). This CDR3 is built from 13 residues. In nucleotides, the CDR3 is TGTGCCAGCACTGGGACAGACCGCTACGAGCAGTACTTC. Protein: CASTGTDRYEQYF.

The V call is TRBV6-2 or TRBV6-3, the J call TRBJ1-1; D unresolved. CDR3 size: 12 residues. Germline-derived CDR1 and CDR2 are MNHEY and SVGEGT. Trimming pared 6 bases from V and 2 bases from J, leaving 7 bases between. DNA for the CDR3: TGTGCCAGCAGGGCCTTTAACACTGAAGCTTTCTTT. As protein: CASRAFNTEAFF.

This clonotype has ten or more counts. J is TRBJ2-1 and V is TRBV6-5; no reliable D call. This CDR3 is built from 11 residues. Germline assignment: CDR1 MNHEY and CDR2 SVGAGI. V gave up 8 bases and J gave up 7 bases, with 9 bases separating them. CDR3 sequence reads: CASQQRNEQFF. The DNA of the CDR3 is TGTGCCAGCCAGCAGAGGAATGAGCAGTTCTTC.

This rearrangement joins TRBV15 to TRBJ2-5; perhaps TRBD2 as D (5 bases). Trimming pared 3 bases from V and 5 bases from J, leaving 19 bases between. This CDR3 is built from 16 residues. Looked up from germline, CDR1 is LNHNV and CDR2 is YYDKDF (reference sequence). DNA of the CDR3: TGTGCCACCAGCAGGCGCAATAACAGAGCGGCCGAGACCCAGTACTTC. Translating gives CATSRRNNRAAETQYF.

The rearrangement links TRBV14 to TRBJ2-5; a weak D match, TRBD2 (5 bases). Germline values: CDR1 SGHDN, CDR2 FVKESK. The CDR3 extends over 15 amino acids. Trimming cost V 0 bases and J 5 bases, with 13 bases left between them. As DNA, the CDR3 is TGTGCCAGCAGCCAAGATCTTGTCAGGAGGGAGACCCAGTACTTC. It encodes CASSQDLVRRETQYF.

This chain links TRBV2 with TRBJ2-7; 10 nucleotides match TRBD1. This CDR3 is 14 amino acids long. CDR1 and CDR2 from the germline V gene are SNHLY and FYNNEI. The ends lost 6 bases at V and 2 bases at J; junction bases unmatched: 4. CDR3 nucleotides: TGTGCCAGCAGGGAGGGACAGGGGCCCTACGAGCAGTACTTC. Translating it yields CASREGQGPYEQYF.

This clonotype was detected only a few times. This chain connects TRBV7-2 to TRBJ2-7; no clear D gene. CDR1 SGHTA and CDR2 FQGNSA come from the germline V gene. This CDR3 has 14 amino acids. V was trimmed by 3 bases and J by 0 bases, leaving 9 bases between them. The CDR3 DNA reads TGTGCCAGCAGCTTTTCTGTGAGCTCCTACGAGCAGTACTTC. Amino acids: CASSFSVSSYEQYF.

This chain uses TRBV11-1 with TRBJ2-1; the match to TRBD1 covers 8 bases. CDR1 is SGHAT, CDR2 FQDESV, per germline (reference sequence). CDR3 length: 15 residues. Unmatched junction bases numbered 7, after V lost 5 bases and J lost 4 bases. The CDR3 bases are TGTGCCAGCAGCCCCCGGGACAGGACGTACAATGAGCAGTTCTTC. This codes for CASSPRDRTYNEQFF. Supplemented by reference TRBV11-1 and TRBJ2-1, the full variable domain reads EAEVAQSPRYKITEKSQAVAFWCDPISGHATLYWYRQILGQGPELLVQFQDESVVDDSQLPKDRFSAERLKGVDSTLKIQPAELGDSAMYLCASSPRDRTYNEQFFGPGTRLTVL.

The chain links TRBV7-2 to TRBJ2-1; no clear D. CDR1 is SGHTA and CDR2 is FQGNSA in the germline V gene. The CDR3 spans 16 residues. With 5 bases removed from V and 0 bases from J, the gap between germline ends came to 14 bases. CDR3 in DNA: TGTGCCAGCAGCCGCGAACTGGTGAGCTCCTACAATGAGCAGTTCTTC. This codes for CASSRELVSSYNEQFF.

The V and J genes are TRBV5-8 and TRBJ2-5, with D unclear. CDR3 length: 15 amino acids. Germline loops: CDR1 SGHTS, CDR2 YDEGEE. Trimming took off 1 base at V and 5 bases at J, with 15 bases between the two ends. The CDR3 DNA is TGTGCCAGCAGCTTGAGGTTTTTAGGGAAGGAGACCCAGTACTTC. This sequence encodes CASSLRFLGKETQYF.

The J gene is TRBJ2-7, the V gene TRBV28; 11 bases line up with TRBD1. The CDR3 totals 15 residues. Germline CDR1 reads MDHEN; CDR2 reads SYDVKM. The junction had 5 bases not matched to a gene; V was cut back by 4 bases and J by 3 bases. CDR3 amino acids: CASSSTGTGGYEQYF. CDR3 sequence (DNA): TGTGCCAGCAGTTCCACCGGGACAGGGGGCTACGAGCAGTACTTC. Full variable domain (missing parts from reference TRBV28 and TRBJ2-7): DVKVTQSSRYLVKRTGEKVFLECVQDMDHENMFWYRQDPGLGLRLIYFSYDVKMKEKGDIPEGYSVSREKKERFSLILESASTNQTSMYLCASSSTGTGGYEQYFGPGTRLTVT.

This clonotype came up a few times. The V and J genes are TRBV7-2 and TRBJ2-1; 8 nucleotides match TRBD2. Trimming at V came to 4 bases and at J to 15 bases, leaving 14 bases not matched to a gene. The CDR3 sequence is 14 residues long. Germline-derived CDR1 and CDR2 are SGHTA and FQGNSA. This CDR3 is CASSSSGTRALGFF. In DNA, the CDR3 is TGTGCCAGCAGCTCCTCCGGGACTAGGGCCCTTGGGTTCTTC. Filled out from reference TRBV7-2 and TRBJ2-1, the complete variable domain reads GAGVSQSPSNKVTEKGKDVELRCDPISGHTALYWYRQSLGQGLEFLIYFQGNSAPDKSGLPSDRFSAERTGGSVSTLTIQRTQQEDSAVYLCASSSSGTRALGFFGPGTRLTVL.

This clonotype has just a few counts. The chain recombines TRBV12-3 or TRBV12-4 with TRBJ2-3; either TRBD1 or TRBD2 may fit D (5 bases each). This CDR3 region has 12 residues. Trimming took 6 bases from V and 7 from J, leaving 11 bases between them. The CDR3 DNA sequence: TGTGCCAGCAGCCCAGAGGGGCATACGCAGTATTTT. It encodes CASSPEGHTQYF.

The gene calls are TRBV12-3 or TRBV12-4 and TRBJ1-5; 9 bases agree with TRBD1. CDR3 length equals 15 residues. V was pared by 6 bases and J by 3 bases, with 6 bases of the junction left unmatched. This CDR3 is CASRSTGGNNQPQHF. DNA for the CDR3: TGTGCCAGCAGGTCGACAGGGGGGAACAATCAGCCCCAGCATTTT.

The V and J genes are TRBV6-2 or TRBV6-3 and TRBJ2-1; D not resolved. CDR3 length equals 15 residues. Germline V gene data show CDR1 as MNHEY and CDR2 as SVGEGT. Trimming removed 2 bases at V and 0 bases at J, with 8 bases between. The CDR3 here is CASSYLDPSYNEQFF. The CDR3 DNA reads TGTGCCAGCAGTTACCTAGACCCCTCCTACAATGAGCAGTTCTTC.

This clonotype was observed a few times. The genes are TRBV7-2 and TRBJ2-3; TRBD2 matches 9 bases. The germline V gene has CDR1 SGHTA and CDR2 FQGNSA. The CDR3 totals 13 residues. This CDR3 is CAGASGVQDTQYF. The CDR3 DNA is TGTGCGGGGGCTAGCGGGGTCCAAGATACGCAGTATTTT.

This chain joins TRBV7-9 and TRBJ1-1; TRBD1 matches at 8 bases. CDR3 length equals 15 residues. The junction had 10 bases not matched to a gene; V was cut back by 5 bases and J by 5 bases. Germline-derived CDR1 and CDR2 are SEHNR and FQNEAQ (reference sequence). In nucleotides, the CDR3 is TGTGCCAGCAGCCAAGGACAGGGCCGAAGGACTGAAGCTTTCTTT. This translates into CASSQGQGRRTEAFF.

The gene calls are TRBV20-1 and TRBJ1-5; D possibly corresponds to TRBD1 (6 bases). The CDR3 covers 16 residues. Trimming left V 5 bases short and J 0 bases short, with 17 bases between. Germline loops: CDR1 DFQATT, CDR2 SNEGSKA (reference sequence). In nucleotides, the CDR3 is TGCAGTGCTCGAGGACAGCCCAATTATAGCAATCAGCCCCAGCATTTT. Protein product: CSARGQPNYSNQPQHF.